These 31 T cell receptor beta chains originate from one sample sequenced in a study of blood T cell repertoires in COVID-19. Using immunoSEQ multiplex PCR, the repertoire was profiled, and TCRdb retains in-frame clones only, with some absent. The sample records roughly 100,000 clones, around 90% being singletons. Input material: peripheral blood. The receptors shown here come from a human donor in a cohort sampled during active COVID-19.

The gene calls are TRBV27 and TRBJ2-1; 9 nucleotides align to TRBD2. The CDR3 is made up of 14 amino acids. From germline, CDR1 is MNHEY and CDR2 SMNVEV (reference sequence). With 8 bases clipped from V and 4 bases from J, the junction kept 6 bases outside the gene matches. In DNA, the CDR3 is TGTGCCAGCCTTAGCGGGAGAGGGTACAATGAGCAGTTCTTC. This sequence encodes CASLSGRGYNEQFF.

The chain joins TRBV19 to TRBJ2-1; 9 bases map to TRBD1. Germline V gene sequence: CDR1 LNHDA, CDR2 SQIVND (reference sequence). The CDR3 is 15 amino acids. V gave up 8 bases and J gave up 3 bases; unmatched junction bases: 8. CDR3 nucleotide sequence: TGTGCCAGTGATCCCGGGACAGGGAGCTACAATGAGCAGTTCTTC. Amino acid sequence: CASDPGTGSYNEQFF.

The genes are TRBV27 and TRBJ2-5; no clear D gene. Germline values: CDR1 MNHEY, CDR2 SMNVEV (reference sequence). The CDR3 has 11 amino acids. V gave up 3 bases and J gave up 4 bases, with 3 bases separating them. The CDR3 is CASSFRETQYF. CDR3 sequence (DNA): TGTGCCAGCAGTTTTCGAGAGACCCAGTACTTC.

The chain links TRBV7-2 to TRBJ2-7; the match to TRBD2 covers 9 bases. CDR3 length: 15 amino acids. Germline loops: CDR1 SGHTA, CDR2 FQGNSA. Losses at the gene ends were 3 bases for V and 3 bases for J; bases not matched to a gene: 6. The CDR3 coding sequence is TGTGCCAGCAGCTTCGCGGGACTAGCTGGCTACGAGCAGTACTTC. Protein: CASSFAGLAGYEQYF.

The chain employs TRBV19 and TRBJ1-1; TRBD1 aligns across 8 bases. This CDR3 comprises 15 residues. Germline CDR1 reads LNHDA; CDR2 reads SQIVND (reference sequence). The J segment lost 5 bases and the V segment lost 2 bases, leaving 7 bases of the junction unmatched. CDR3 region: CASSIRTGLMTEAFF. CDR3 in DNA: TGTGCCAGTAGTATAAGGACAGGGTTAATGACTGAAGCTTTCTTT. Full variable domain (remainder filled in from reference TRBV19 and TRBJ1-1): DGGITQSPKYLFRKEGQNVTLSCEQNLNHDAMYWYRQDPGQGLRLIYYSQIVNDFQKGDIAEGYSVSREKKESFPLTVTSAQKNPTAFYLCASSIRTGLMTEAFFGQGTRLTVV.

The chain joins TRBV24-1 to TRBJ2-3; TRBD2 matches 12 bases. The CDR3 extends over 18 amino acids. CDR1 is KGHDR, CDR2 SFDVKD, per germline. After removal of 4 bases from V and 4 bases from J, the junction contained 11 bases not matched to a gene. CDR3 sequence (DNA): TGTGCCACCAGTGACCCCGGGGCTAGCGGGGGGGCATCAGATACGCAGTATTTT. Amino acid sequence: CATSDPGASGGASDTQYF.

The rearrangement uses TRBV7-2 and TRBJ2-1, with 9 bases that match TRBD2. The CDR3 loop spans 15 amino acids. Germline CDR1 reads SGHTA; CDR2 reads FQGNSA. With V trimmed by 3 bases and J by 2 bases, 2 bases remained unmatched. CDR3 in amino acids: CASSLLAGPYNEQFF. The CDR3 nucleotides read TGTGCCAGCAGCTTGCTAGCGGGGCCCTACAATGAGCAGTTCTTC.

With regard to this clone: One end of the junction fails to match germline, which may point to a read error. This rearrangement joins TRBV5-6 to TRBJ1-6; 9 bases fit TRBD1. The CDR3 runs 17 residues. The V gene's germline CDR1 is SGHDT and CDR2 YYEEEE. The CDR3, as DNA: TGTGCCAGCACCTTGGGAATTCCGGGACAGGGAAAATCACCCCTCCACTTT. This gives the protein CASTLGIPGQGKSPLHF.

The chain couples TRBV19 to TRBJ2-1; 8 bases match TRBD2. Germline V gene lookup returns CDR1 LNHDA and CDR2 SQIVND (reference sequence). This CDR3 spans 15 amino acids. V was clipped by 1 base and J by 6 bases; unmatched bases: 5. CDR3 loop: CASSIGGLAVNEQFF. CDR3 bases: TGTGCCAGTAGTATAGGTGGACTAGCAGTCAATGAGCAGTTCTTC.

The rearrangement uses TRBV5-1 and TRBJ2-7; D possibly corresponds to TRBD2 (6 bases). The CDR3 consists of 13 residues. With 2 bases removed from V and 2 bases from J, the gap between germline ends came to 8 bases. Germline CDR1 reads SGHRS; CDR2 reads YFSETQ. The DNA of the CDR3 is TGCGCCAGCAGCTTCGGCGGGACCTACGAGCAGTACTTC. It is translated as CASSFGGTYEQYF.

This chain joins TRBV29-1 and TRBJ2-7; 8 nucleotides align to TRBD1. The ends lost 2 bases at V and 4 bases at J; junction bases unmatched: 4. Germline values: CDR1 SQVTM, CDR2 ANQGSEA. This CDR3 is 13 amino acids long. Written as DNA, the CDR3 is TGCAGCGTTGAATTTGACAGGGGATACGAGCAGTACTTC. Encoded protein: CSVEFDRGYEQYF.

The J gene is TRBJ2-4, the V gene TRBV6-2 or TRBV6-3; possible D gene TRBD2, 5 bases. The CDR3 is 12 amino acids. In germline, CDR1 is MNHEY, CDR2 SVGEGT. V gave up 4 bases and J gave up 15 bases, with 16 bases separating them. CDR3 in amino acids: CASSSYGEQRYF. CDR3 sequence (DNA): TGTGCCAGCAGTTCCTACGGGGAACAACGGTACTTC.

V usage is TRBV6-2 or TRBV6-3 and J usage is TRBJ2-7, with 7 bases lining up with TRBD2. The CDR3 contains 15 residues. Germline CDR1 and CDR2: MNHEY and SVGEGT. V shed 0 bases and J 4 bases; nucleotides not matched to a gene: 6. The CDR3 bases are TGTGCCAGCAGTTACTCGGACGGGAGGTGGTACGAGCAGTACTTC. Its translation is CASSYSDGRWYEQYF.

The chain uses TRBV14 and TRBJ2-1, with D perhaps matching TRBD2 (5 bases). Trimming cost V 1 base and J 4 bases, with 11 bases left between them. Germline values: CDR1 SGHDN, CDR2 FVKESK. This CDR3 spans 15 amino acids. In nucleotides, the CDR3 is TGTGCCAGCAGCCAAGTAGCGTCGTGGTACAATGAGCAGTTCTTC. Its translation: CASSQVASWYNEQFF.

The chain is built from TRBV4-1 and TRBJ1-1; 9 bases align to TRBD1. This CDR3 contains 15 residues. Germline CDR1 and CDR2: MGHRA and YSYEKL. Unmatched junction bases numbered 8, after V lost 4 bases and J lost 5 bases. CDR3 in DNA: TGCGCCAGCAGCCCCATGGGGACAGGGATTACTGAAGCTTTCTTT. Its translation: CASSPMGTGITEAFF.

The rearrangement uses TRBV11-2 and TRBJ2-5, with a weak D call TRBD1 (6 bases). In germline, CDR1 is SGHAT, CDR2 FQNNGV. The V end was cut by 5 bases, the J end by 4 bases, with 14 bases between. CDR3 length: 14 amino acids. In DNA, the CDR3 is TGTGCCAGCAGCCCCATACAGGGAAGAGAGACCCAGTACTTC. Translation gives CASSPIQGRETQYF.

V gene TRBV7-3 combines with J gene TRBJ1-6; TRBD1 might be the D (6 bases). The CDR3 loop spans 13 amino acids. Germline assignment: CDR1 SGHTA and CDR2 FQGTGA. The CDR3 here is CAPSGTSNSPLHF. The CDR3 DNA sequence: TGTGCACCATCCGGGACAAGCAATTCACCCCTCCACTTT.

The CDR3 here is CASSPRQGYEQYF. The CDR3 DNA reads TGTGCCAGCAGCCCCCGACAGGGTTACGAGCAGTACTTC. The V and J genes are TRBV9 and TRBJ2-7; 7 bases are shared with TRBD1. With V trimmed by 4 bases and J by 4 bases, 5 bases remained unmatched. The CDR3 has 13 residues. Germline V lookup: CDR1 SGDLS, CDR2 YYNGEE.

V and J are TRBV18 and TRBJ1-5; unclear D gene. The CDR3 loop spans 15 amino acids. Trimming stripped 3 bases from V and 0 bases from J, with 9 bases between. Germline V gene lookup returns CDR1 KGHSH and CDR2 LQKENI. CDR3 protein: CASSPGVVSNQPQHF. CDR3 DNA: TGTGCCAGCTCACCCGGGGTAGTTAGCAATCAGCCCCAGCATTTT.

V is TRBV9 and J is TRBJ2-3; 13 nucleotides line up with TRBD2. Germline V CDR1 and CDR2: SGDLS, YYNGEE. V lost 3 bases and J lost 4; bases outside the gene matches: 8. This CDR3 is 17 amino acids long. The CDR3 loop reads CASSDPGLAGLSDTQYF. The DNA of the CDR3 is TGTGCCAGCAGCGACCCGGGACTAGCGGGGCTCTCAGATACGCAGTATTTT.

The chain has TRBV5-4 and TRBJ2-7; 7 bases agree with TRBD1. There are 12 residues in the CDR3. Trimming removed 4 bases from V and 5 bases from J; junction bases left unmatched: 3. CDR1 and CDR2 (germline): SGHNT, YYREEE (reference sequence). CDR3 loop: CASSPQGNEQYF. In DNA, the CDR3 is TGTGCCAGCAGCCCACAGGGGAACGAGCAGTACTTC.

The chain carries TRBV11-2 and TRBJ1-2; D ambiguous. This CDR3 has 14 amino acids. Germline V gives CDR1 SGHAT, CDR2 FQNNGV. V lost 4 bases to trimming and J lost 3 bases, with 12 bases between them. Written as DNA, the CDR3 is TGTGCCAGCAGCTCCGTTCAGAGGGACTATGGCTACACCTTC. Its protein is CASSSVQRDYGYTF.

In nucleotides, the CDR3 is TGTGCCAGCTCACCAGAGAGTTCTGGAAACACCATATATTTT. Its translation: CASSPESSGNTIYF. J is TRBJ1-3 and V is TRBV18, with D unclear. Trimming removed 2 bases from V and 1 base from J, with 6 bases in between. Germline V gives CDR1 KGHSH, CDR2 LQKENI. The CDR3 has 14 amino acids.

The rearrangement joins TRBV10-3 to TRBJ1-2; D is unclear. Germline V CDR1 and CDR2: ENHRY, SYGVKD. Trimming shortened V by 3 bases and J by 3 bases, and 14 bases separated the two germline ends. The CDR3 loop spans 15 amino acids. The CDR3 DNA follows: TGTGCCATCAGTGATTCCCGACTAGACGACTATGGCTACACCTTC. It codes for CAISDSRLDDYGYTF.

The gene calls are TRBV30 and TRBJ2-7, with 8 bases that match TRBD2. The V gene end was trimmed by 5 bases and the J gene end by 5 bases; junction bases not matched to a gene: 11. Germline values: CDR1 GTSNPN, CDR2 SVGIG (reference sequence). The CDR3 sequence is 14 residues long. In nucleotides, the CDR3 is TGTGCCTGGGAGGGGGAGCGGGAGATTAACGAGCAGTACTTC. It translates to CAWEGEREINEQYF.

The V and J genes are TRBV9 and TRBJ2-1; TRBD1 aligns across 8 bases. CDR3 length: 15 amino acids. The J segment lost 6 bases and the V segment lost 0 bases, leaving 5 bases of the junction unmatched. Germline CDR1 and CDR2: SGDLS and YYNGEE. The CDR3 nucleotides read TGTGCCAGCAGCGTAGGCGGACAGGGCGGCAATGAGCAGTTCTTC. Protein product: CASSVGGQGGNEQFF.

The genes are TRBV2 and TRBJ2-2; TRBD1 aligns across 7 bases. V lost 4 bases and J lost 1; bases outside the gene matches: 6. From germline, CDR1 is SNHLY and CDR2 FYNNEI. The CDR3 length is 16 residues. In nucleotides, the CDR3 is TGTGCCAGCAGTGTTTCCGGGACAGTGAACACCGGGGAGCTGTTTTTT. This codes for CASSVSGTVNTGELFF.

This sequence joins TRBV2 and TRBJ1-3; D is unresolved. From germline, CDR1 is SNHLY and CDR2 FYNNEI. V dropped 2 bases and J dropped 7 bases, with 12 bases sitting between them. This CDR3 comprises 14 residues. The CDR3 loop is CASSESGRGNTIYF. The CDR3 nucleotides are TGTGCCAGCAGTGAAAGTGGCAGAGGGAACACCATATATTTT. Variable domain in full (rest from reference TRBV2 and TRBJ1-3): EPEVTQTPSHQVTQMGQEVILRCVPISNHLYFYWYRQILGQKVEFLVSFYNNEISEKSEIFDDQFSVERPDGSNFTLKIRSTKLEDSAMYFCASSESGRGNTIYFGEGSWLTVV.

V usage is TRBV7-9 and J usage is TRBJ1-2, with D maybe TRBD1 (6 bases). This CDR3 contains 13 residues. Per the germline V gene, CDR1 is SEHNR and CDR2 is FQNEAQ (reference sequence). Trimming stripped 5 bases from V and 5 bases from J, with 12 bases between. The DNA for the CDR3 is TGTGCCAGCAGCCCAGCACAGGGATATGGCTACACCTTC. Translating it yields CASSPAQGYGYTF.

Only one count was recorded for this clone. This chain links TRBV12-5 with TRBJ2-5, with 8 bases that match TRBD1. The V segment lost 3 bases and the J segment 5 bases; nucleotides outside the gene matches: 8. Germline V gives CDR1 LGHNT, CDR2 FRNRAP. The CDR3 is made up of 15 amino acids. The CDR3, as DNA: TGTGCTAGTGGTTTAAGACAGGGGAGCTTCGAGACCCAGTACTTC. Translating it yields CASGLRQGSFETQYF. The full variable domain, its missing parts supplied by reference TRBV12-5 and TRBJ2-5, is DARVTQTPRHKVTEMGQEVTMRCQPILGHNTVFWYRQTMMQGLELLAYFRNRAPLDDSGMPKDRFSAEMPDATLATLKIQPSEPRDSAVYFCASGLRQGSFETQYFGPGTRLLVL.

The chain recombines TRBV15 with TRBJ2-7, with 10 bases identical to TRBD2. Trimming cost V 0 bases and J 5 bases; bases outside gene matches: 7. Germline V gene data show CDR1 as LNHNV and CDR2 as YYDKDF (reference sequence). There are 16 residues in the CDR3. This CDR3 reads CATSRDIAGGRNEQYF. The CDR3 DNA follows: TGTGCCACCAGCAGAGATATAGCGGGAGGACGTAACGAGCAGTACTTC.